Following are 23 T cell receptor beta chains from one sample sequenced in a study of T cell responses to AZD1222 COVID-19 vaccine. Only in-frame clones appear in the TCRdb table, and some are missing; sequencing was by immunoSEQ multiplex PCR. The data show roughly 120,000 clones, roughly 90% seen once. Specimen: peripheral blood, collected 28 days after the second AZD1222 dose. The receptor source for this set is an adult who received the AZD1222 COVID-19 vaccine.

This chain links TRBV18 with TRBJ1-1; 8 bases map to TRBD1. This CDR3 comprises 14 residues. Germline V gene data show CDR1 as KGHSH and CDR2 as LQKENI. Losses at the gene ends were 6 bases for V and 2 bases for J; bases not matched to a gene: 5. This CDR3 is CASSSTGENTEAFF. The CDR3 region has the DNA TGTGCCAGCTCGTCGACAGGGGAAAACACTGAAGCTTTCTTT.

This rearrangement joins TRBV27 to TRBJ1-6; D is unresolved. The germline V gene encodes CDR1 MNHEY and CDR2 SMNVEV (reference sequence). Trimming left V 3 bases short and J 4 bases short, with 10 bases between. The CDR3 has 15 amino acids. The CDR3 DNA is TGTGCCAGCAGTTTTAGGTGGCAGTATAATTCACCCCTCCACTTT. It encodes CASSFRWQYNSPLHF.

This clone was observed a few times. The CDR3 DNA follows: TGTGCCAGCAGCCAGGACGGCTACGAGCAGTACTTC. Translation: CASSQDGYEQYF. V gene TRBV6-6 combines with J gene TRBJ2-7; D unclear. The CDR3 covers 12 residues. V lost 6 bases and J lost 3, with 9 bases in between. Germline V CDR1 and CDR2: MNHNY, SVGAGI (reference sequence).

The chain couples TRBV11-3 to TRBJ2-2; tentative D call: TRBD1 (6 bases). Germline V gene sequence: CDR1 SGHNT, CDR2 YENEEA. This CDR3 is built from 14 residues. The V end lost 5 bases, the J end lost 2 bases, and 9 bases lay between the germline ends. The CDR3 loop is CASSRGHNTGELFF. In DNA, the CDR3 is TGTGCCAGCAGCCGGGGACATAACACCGGGGAGCTGTTTTTT.

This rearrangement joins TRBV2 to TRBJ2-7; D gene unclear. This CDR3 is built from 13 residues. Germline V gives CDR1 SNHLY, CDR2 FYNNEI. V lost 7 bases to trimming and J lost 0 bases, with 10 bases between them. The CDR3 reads CASTTPSSYEQYF. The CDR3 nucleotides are TGTGCCAGCACCACCCCGAGCTCCTACGAGCAGTACTTC.

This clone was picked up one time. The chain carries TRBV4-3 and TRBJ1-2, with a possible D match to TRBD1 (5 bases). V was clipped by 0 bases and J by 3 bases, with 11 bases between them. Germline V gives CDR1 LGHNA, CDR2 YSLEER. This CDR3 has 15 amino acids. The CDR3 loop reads CASSQEDIRHYGYTF. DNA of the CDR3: TGCGCCAGCAGCCAAGAGGACATACGGCACTATGGCTACACCTTC.

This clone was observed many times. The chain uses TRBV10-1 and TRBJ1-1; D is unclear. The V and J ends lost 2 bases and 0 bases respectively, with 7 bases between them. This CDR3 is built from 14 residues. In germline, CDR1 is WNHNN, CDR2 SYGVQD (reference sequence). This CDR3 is CASSEGFMNTEAFF. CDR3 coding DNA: TGCGCCAGCAGTGAGGGGTTTATGAACACTGAAGCTTTCTTT.

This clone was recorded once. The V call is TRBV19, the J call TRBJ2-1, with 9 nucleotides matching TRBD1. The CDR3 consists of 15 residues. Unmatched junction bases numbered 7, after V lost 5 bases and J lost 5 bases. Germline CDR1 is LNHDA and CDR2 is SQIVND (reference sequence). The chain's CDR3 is CASSARDRDNNEQFF. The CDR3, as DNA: TGTGCCAGTAGTGCCAGGGACAGGGACAACAATGAGCAGTTCTTC.

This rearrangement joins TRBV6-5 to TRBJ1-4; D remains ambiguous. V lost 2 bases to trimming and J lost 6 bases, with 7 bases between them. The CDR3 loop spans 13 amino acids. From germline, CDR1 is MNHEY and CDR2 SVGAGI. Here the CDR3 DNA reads TGTGCCAGCAGTTACGTACCTCATGAAAAACTGTTTTTT. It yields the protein CASSYVPHEKLFF.

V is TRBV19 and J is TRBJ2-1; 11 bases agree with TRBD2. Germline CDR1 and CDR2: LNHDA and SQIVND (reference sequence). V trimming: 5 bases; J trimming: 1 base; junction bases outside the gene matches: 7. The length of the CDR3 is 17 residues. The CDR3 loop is CASSPLAGGASYNEQFF. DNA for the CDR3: TGTGCCAGTAGTCCTCTAGCGGGGGGAGCATCCTACAATGAGCAGTTCTTC. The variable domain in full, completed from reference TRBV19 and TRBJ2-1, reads DGGITQSPKYLFRKEGQNVTLSCEQNLNHDAMYWYRQDPGQGLRLIYYSQIVNDFQKGDIAEGYSVSREKKESFPLTVTSAQKNPTAFYLCASSPLAGGASYNEQFFGPGTRLTVL.

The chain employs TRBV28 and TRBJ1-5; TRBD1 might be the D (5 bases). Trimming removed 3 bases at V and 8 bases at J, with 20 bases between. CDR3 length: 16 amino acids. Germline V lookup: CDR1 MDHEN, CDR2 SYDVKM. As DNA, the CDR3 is TGTGCCAGCAGTTTCCCCGACAGTAACATGGTAAAGCCCCAGCATTTT. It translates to CASSFPDSNMVKPQHF. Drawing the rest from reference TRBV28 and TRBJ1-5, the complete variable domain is DVKVTQSSRYLVKRTGEKVFLECVQDMDHENMFWYRQDPGLGLRLIYFSYDVKMKEKGDIPEGYSVSREKKERFSLILESASTNQTSMYLCASSFPDSNMVKPQHFGDGTRLSIL.

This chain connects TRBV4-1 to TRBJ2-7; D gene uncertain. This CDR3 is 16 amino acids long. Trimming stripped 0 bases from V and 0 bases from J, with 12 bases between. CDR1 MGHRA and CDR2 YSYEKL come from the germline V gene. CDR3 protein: CASSQDLWGLSYEQYF. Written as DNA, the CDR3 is TGCGCCAGCAGCCAAGATCTGTGGGGTCTCTCCTACGAGCAGTACTTC.

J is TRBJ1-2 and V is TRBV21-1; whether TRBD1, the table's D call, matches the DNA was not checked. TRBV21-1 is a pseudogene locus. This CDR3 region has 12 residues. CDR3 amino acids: CASSTPNYGYTF. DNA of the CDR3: TGTGCCAGCTCGACACCCAACTATGGCTACACCTTC.

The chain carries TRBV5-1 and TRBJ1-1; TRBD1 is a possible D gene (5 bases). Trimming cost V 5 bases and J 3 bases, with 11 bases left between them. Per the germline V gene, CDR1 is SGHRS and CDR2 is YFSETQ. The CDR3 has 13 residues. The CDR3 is CASSGRGDTEAFF. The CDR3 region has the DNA TGCGCCAGCAGTGGGAGGGGTGACACTGAAGCTTTCTTT. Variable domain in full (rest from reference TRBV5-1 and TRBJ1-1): KAGVTQTPRYLIKTRGQQVTLSCSPISGHRSVSWYQQTPGQGLQFLFEYFSETQRNKGNFPGRFSGRQFSNSRSEMNVSTLELGDSALYLCASSGRGDTEAFFGQGTRLTVV.

CDR3: CASSPWTSGGAGELFF. CDR3 sequence (DNA): TGCGCCAGCAGCCCCTGGACTAGCGGGGGGGCCGGGGAGCTGTTTTTT. V usage is TRBV5-1 and J usage is TRBJ2-2, with 15 bases aligning to TRBD2. The germline CDR1 and CDR2 sequences are SGHRS and YFSETQ. V gave up 4 bases and J gave up 6 bases; unmatched junction bases: 4. The CDR3 loop spans 16 amino acids.

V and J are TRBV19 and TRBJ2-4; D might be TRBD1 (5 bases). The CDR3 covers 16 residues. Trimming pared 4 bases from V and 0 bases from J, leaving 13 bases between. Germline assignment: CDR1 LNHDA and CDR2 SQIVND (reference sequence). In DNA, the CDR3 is TGTGCCAGTAGTAACCAGGGTAACGGAGCCAAAAACATTCAGTACTTC. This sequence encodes CASSNQGNGAKNIQYF. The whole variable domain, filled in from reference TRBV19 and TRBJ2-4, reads DGGITQSPKYLFRKEGQNVTLSCEQNLNHDAMYWYRQDPGQGLRLIYYSQIVNDFQKGDIAEGYSVSREKKESFPLTVTSAQKNPTAFYLCASSNQGNGAKNIQYFGAGTRLSVL.

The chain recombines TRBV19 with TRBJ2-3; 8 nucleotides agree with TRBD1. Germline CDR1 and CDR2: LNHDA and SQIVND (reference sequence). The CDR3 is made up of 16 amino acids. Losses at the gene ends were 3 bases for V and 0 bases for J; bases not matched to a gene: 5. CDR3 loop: CASSILRTGSTDTQYF. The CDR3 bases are TGTGCCAGTAGTATTCTTCGGACAGGGAGCACAGATACGCAGTATTTT.

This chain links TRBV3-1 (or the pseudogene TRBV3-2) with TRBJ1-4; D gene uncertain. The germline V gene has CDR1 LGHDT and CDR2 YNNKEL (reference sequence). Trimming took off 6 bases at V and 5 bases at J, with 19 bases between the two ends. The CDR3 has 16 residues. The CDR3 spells CASRSHRSDQNEKLFF. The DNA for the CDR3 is TGTGCCAGCAGATCGCATCGGTCGGACCAAAATGAAAAACTGTTTTTT.

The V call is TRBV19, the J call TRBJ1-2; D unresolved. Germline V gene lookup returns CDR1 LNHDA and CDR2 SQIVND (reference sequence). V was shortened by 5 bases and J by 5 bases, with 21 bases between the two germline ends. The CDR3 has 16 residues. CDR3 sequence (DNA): TGTGCCAGTAGTCCCCCGCCCGCCCTGGTGTGGTATGGCTACACCTTC. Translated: CASSPPPALVWYGYTF.

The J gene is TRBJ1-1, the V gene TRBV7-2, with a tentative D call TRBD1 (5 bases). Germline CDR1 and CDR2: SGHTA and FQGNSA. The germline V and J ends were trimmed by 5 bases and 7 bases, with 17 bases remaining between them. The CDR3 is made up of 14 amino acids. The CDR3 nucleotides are TGTGCCAGCAGCCAGGGCCAACTGGGAAATGAAGCTTTCTTT. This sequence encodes CASSQGQLGNEAFF.

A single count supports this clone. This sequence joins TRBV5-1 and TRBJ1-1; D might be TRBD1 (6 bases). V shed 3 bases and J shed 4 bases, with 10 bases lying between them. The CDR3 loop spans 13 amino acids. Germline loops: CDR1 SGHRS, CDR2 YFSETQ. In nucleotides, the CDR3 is TGCGCCAGCAGCTCCATGACAGGCACTGAAGCTTTCTTT. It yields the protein CASSSMTGTEAFF.

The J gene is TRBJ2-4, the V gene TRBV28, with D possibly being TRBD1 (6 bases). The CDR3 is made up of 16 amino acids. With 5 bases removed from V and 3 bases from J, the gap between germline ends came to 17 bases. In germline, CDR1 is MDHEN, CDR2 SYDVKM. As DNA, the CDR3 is TGTGCCAGCAGTCCGGGGACATCGAGAGGCAAAAACATTCAGTACTTC. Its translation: CASSPGTSRGKNIQYF.

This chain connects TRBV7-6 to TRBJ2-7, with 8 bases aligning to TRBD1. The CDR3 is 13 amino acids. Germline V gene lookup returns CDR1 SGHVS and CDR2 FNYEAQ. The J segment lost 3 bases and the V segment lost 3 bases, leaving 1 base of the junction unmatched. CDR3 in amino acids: CASSFDRGYEQYF. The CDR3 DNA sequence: TGTGCCAGCAGCTTTGACAGGGGCTACGAGCAGTACTTC. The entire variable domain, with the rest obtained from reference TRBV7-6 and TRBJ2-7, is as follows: GAGVSQSPRYKVTKRGQDVALRCDPISGHVSLYWYRQALGQGPEFLTYFNYEAQQDKSGLPNDRFSAERPEGSISTLTIQRTEQRDSAMYRCASSFDRGYEQYFGPGTRLTVT.